The 2 T cell receptor beta chains listed next were all sequenced from one sample in a study of T cells in women clearing cervical HPV infection. Generated by immunoSEQ multiplex PCR, the TCRdb table keeps only in-frame clones and is missing some. The listing contains 25,000 to 35,000 clones. The source material was blood buffy coat. The receptors stem from a woman aged 18-70 years with a cervical HPV16 infection that either progressed to CIN3+ or cleared (not recorded which).

Details on this clone: A read error may produce the germline difference seen at one junction end. Read coverage stops 3 residues before the CDR3 terminus; the germline J gene supplies the remainder. This sample also contains other DNA sequences that code for the same CDR3. This rearrangement joins TRBV19 to TRBJ1-3; the match to TRBD1 covers 8 bases. Germline loops: CDR1 LNHDA, CDR2 SQIVND (reference sequence). CDR3 length: 14 residues. The part of the CDR3 DNA that was read is TGTGCCAGTAGCTCGACAGGGGCTGGAAACACA. The encoded protein is CASSSTGAGNT. The entire CDR3 reads CASSSTGAGNTIYF. Looking up the rest from reference TRBV19 and TRBJ1-3 gives the full variable domain: DGGITQSPKYLFRKEGQNVTLSCEQNLNHDAMYWYRQDPGQGLRLIYYSQIVNDFQKGDIAEGYSVSREKKESFPLTVTSAQKNPTAFYLCASSSTGAGNTIYFGEGSWLTVV.

Turning to this clone: The sequenced fragment ends 3 residues before the CDR3 boundary, so the rest is inferred from the germline J gene. The chain is built from TRBV20-1 and TRBJ2-1; 10 nucleotides line up with TRBD2. Germline loops: CDR1 DFQATT, CDR2 SNEGSKA (reference sequence). The CDR3 has 14 amino acids. The V segment lost 6 bases and the J segment 8 bases; nucleotides outside the gene matches: 10. CDR3 in amino acids: CSAKDLAGADEQFF. Partial CDR3 DNA: TGCAGTGCCAAAGACCTAGCGGGGGCGGATGAG.